This T cell receptor beta chain was identified in a study of blood T cell repertoires in COVID-19. Turning to the study itself: The analysed material was cDNA or gDNA that came from T cells, B-cell-depleted T cells, or PBMCs.

Some clones are missing from TCRdb's copy, which holds only in-frame ones; the method was immunoSEQ multiplex PCR. The table includes 90,000 to 150,000 clones, 80% to 90% detected once. Germline V gene sequence: CDR1 KGHSH, CDR2 LQKENI. V lost 0 bases, J lost 4 bases, and 12 bases lay in between. This CDR3 is built from 15 residues. V is TRBV18 and J is TRBJ2-5; weak D call: TRBD1 (5 bases). This clonotype originated in a man aged 65 to 79 who had recovered from COVID-19. Input material: peripheral blood. The CDR3 bases are TGTGCCAGCTCACCACCGGGCAGGGTAGCAGAGACCCAGTACTTC. Translation: CASSPPGRVAETQYF.